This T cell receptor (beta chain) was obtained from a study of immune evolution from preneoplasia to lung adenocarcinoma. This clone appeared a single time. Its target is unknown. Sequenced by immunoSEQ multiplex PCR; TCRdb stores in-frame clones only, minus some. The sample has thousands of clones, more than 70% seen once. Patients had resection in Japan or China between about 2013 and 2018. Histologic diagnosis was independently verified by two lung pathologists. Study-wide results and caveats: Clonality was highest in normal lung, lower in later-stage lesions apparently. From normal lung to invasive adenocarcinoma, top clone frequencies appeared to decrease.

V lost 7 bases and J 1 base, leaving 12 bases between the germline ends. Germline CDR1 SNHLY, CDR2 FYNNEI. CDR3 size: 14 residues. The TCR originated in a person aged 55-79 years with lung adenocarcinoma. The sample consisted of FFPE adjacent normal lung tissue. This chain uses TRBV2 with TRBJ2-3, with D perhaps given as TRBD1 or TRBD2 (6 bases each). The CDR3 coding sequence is TGTGCCAGCACCTCGAGGGGGGGCACAGATACGCAGTATTTT. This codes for CASTSRGGTDTQYF.